The subject of this entry is one T cell receptor (beta chain). Its antigen remains undetermined. The sample holds no much larger clone one base away, and base qualities are not on file. This record belongs to a study of intratumoral heterogeneity in liver cancer. Notes on the research overall: In the full roughly 15-patient cohort, the median age was roughly 63 years and the majority of patients were male. To investigate intratumor heterogeneity, the study integrated RNA-seq, DNA sequencing, TCR-seq and SNP array data drawn from multiple regions of hepatocellular carcinoma specimens. A total of roughly 72 multiregional samples from around 15 HCC patients, consisting of approximately 51 tumoral and about 20 adjacent nontumoral regions, were included in the overall cohort.

Inclusive of the bounding cysteine and phenylalanine, the CDR3 is 12 residues long. Of all the DNA, just the CDR3 is kept, 36 bases in frame from base 1. Based on the germline V gene (reference sequence), the CDR1 and CDR2 sequences are LGHDT and YNNKEL. V and J are truncated by 4 bases and 4 bases respectively, leaving an intervening sequence of 7 bases. The H label marked samples taken from distinct, geographically separated regions of the hepatocellular carcinoma nodule. All patients had early-stage hepatocellular carcinoma and received no therapy before surgical resection. Sampled areas lacked macroscopic evidence of necrosis or hemorrhage. TCR sequencing (ImmunoSeq) was performed on multiple regions from two patients. Each frozen resection tissue sample was taken at least 1 cm away from every other sample. Genomic DNA was isolated from bulk tissue with the DNeasy blood and tissue kit. Results and caveats for the whole study, not just this receptor: In every sequenced patient, tumor region b showed significantly fewer unique T-cell clonal expansions than tumor region a. TCR sequencing was reported to confirm the RNA-seq-based estimates of regional differences in tumor-infiltrating lymphocyte burden. Overall T cell clonality did not differ significantly between tumor regions within either sequenced patient. A relatively low patient number and under-sampled tumor-infiltrating lymphocyte representation were acknowledged by the authors as limitations.

TCR beta chain CDR3 regions were sequenced from genomic DNA using the immunoSEQ assay. Rearranged VDJ segments were amplified with primers that anneal to V and J segments. Concerning the study's data processing: Clonality and richness metrics were computed with the ImmunoSeq Analyzer software. Clones with differential abundance between regions were identified with Fisher's exact test combined with a beta-binomial method for additional stringency. Held by TCRdb, this immuneACCESS table contains in-frame sequences only and omits some clones. Under half of the omission traces to an unresolved V gene where checked; the cause of the rest is unknown. V, J and clone size were drawn from that table, and D and trimming were deduced from the DNA. The sample table contains under 4,500 clones; only one count was recorded for 47% of them. The ten largest clones capture 26% of the sample.

The receptor chain draws on TRBV3-1 (or the pseudogene TRBV3-2) and TRBJ2-5; no D gene call is confident. This material consisted of tumor tissue, taken before any cancer treatment. This receptor was taken from a man in his sixties or seventies with hepatocellular carcinoma. The nucleotide sequence reads TGTGCCAGCAGCCTTGGAGCAGAGACCCAGTACTTC. The encoded protein is CASSLGAETQYF.